This TCR beta chain was sequenced during a study of control samples from healthy donors and cancer patients. TCRdb keeps only in-frame clones here, not all; method: immunoSEQ multiplex PCR. The data hold about 130,000 clones, with approximately 92% observed a single time. The CDR3 sequence is 13 residues long. The germline V gene has CDR1 ENHRY and CDR2 SYGVKD. V shed 4 bases and J shed 2 bases, with 9 bases lying between them. The rearrangement uses TRBV10-3 and TRBJ2-7, with D uncertain. Sequencing was performed on PBMCs. The origin of this receptor is a man older than 75 with head and neck cancer. DNA of the CDR3: TGTGCCATCAGTGGGATAATTACCTACGAGCAGTACTTC. This sequence encodes CAISGIITYEQYF.